The next 4 T cell receptor beta chains were all read from a single sample in a study of shared clonotypes between healthy human individuals. Sequenced by immunoSEQ multiplex PCR; TCRdb stores in-frame clones only, minus some. This table holds around 2,100,000 clones, just under 95% found once. Terminally differentiated effector memory CD45RA+ cells were excluded from the naive CD8 cells, which were CD45RO-negative and positively selected for CCR7. The sample consisted of naive CD8+ T cells sorted from blood. The receptors originated from a man between 18 and 29 years old in good health.

The J gene is TRBJ1-4, the V gene TRBV15; possible D gene TRBD1, 5 bases. The CDR3 is 16 amino acids. V lost 5 bases, J lost 1 base, and 14 bases lay in between. Germline values: CDR1 LNHNV, CDR2 YYDKDF (reference sequence). Here the CDR3 reads CATSPEGILTNEKLFF. In DNA form, the CDR3 reads TGTGCCACCAGCCCCGAGGGGATTTTAACTAATGAAAAACTGTTTTTT.

The J gene is TRBJ2-3, the V gene TRBV19; either TRBD1 or TRBD2 may fit D (5 bases each). Germline CDR1 and CDR2: LNHDA and SQIVND (reference sequence). The CDR3 sequence is 16 residues long. V gave up 5 bases and J gave up 2 bases, with 17 bases separating them. The CDR3 reads CASSFRDGPATDTQYF. CDR3 DNA sequence: TGTGCCAGTAGTTTCCGGGACGGACCCGCCACAGATACGCAGTATTTT.

The J gene is TRBJ2-5, the V gene TRBV29-1; TRBD1 aligns across 7 bases. The CDR3 consists of 13 residues. V lost 6 bases to trimming and J lost 2 bases; unmatched junction nucleotides: 6. Germline CDR1 reads SQVTM; CDR2 reads ANQGSEA. The CDR3 nucleotides are TGCAGCGTCGAGGGGACAGCTCAAGAGACCCAGTACTTC. Residues: CSVEGTAQETQYF.

The chain carries TRBV27 and TRBJ2-5; 15 bases are shared with TRBD2. V lost 6 bases, J lost 2 bases, and 10 bases stayed unmatched. CDR1 and CDR2 (germline): MNHEY, SMNVEV (reference sequence). The CDR3 contains 18 residues. The DNA of the CDR3 is TGTGCCAGCAGGGGTATAGGACTAGCGGGGGGGACACAAGAGACCCAGTACTTC. Amino acids: CASRGIGLAGGTQETQYF.